This T cell receptor (beta chain) was sequenced during a study of shared clonotypes between healthy human individuals. Germline trimming cut 4 bases from V and 4 bases from J; bases unmatched to any gene: 15. Per germline, CDR1 SGHRS and CDR2 YFSETQ. The CDR3 has 18 amino acids. Per the original data handling: Filtering differed, since immunoSEQ gave only junction sequences and no quality scores. Generated by immunoSEQ multiplex PCR, the TCRdb table keeps only in-frame clones and is missing some. Clone size and V and J calls were adopted from that table, with D and trimming inferred from the DNA. Among 2 million to 2.5 million clones listed, 85% to 95% were seen once.

Sequences were obtained from naive CD4+ T cells from PBMCs. Subset specified: CD45RA+ positively selected. V and J are TRBV5-1 and TRBJ2-1, with TRBD2 matching over 9 bases. The TCR comes from a man between 18 and 29 years old in good health. Some clones in this sample may be carry-over from other donors' samples. The CDR3 region is CASSPGQTRLAGYNEQFF. CDR3 DNA sequence: TGCGCCAGCAGCCCGGGACAGACGCGTCTAGCGGGATACAATGAGCAGTTCTTC.